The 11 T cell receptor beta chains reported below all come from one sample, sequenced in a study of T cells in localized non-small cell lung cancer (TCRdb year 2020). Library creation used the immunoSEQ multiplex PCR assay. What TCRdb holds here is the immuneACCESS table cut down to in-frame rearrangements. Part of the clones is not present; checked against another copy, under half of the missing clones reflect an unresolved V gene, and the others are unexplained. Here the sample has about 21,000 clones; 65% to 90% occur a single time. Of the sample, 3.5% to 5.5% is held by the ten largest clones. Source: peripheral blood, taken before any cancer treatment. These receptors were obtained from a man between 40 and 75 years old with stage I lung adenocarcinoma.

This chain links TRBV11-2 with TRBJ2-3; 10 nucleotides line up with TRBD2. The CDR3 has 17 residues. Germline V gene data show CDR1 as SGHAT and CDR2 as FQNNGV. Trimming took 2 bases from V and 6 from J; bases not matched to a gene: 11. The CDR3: CASSLRKAGGGRDTQYF. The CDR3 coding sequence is TGTGCCAGCAGCTTAAGGAAAGCGGGAGGGGGTCGTGATACGCAGTATTTT.

The DNA for the CDR3 is TGTGCCAGCAGTACCGCCTCTAGCGGGGGGAACACCGGGGAGCTGTTTTTT. It yields the protein CASSTASSGGNTGELFF. The chain uses TRBV28 and TRBJ2-2; 10 nucleotides line up with TRBD2. The CDR3 loop spans 17 amino acids. V was clipped by 5 bases and J by 1 base; unmatched bases: 7. The germline V gene has CDR1 MDHEN and CDR2 SYDVKM.

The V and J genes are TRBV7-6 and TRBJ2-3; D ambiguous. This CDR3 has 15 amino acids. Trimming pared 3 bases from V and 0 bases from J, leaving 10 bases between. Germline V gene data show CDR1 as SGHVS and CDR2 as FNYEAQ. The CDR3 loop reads CASSFQPASTDTQYF. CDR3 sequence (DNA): TGTGCCAGCAGCTTCCAACCAGCGAGCACAGATACGCAGTATTTT.

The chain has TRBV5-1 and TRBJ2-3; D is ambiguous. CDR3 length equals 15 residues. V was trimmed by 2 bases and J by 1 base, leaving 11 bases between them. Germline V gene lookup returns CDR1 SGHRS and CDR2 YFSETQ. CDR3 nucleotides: TGCGCCAGCAGCTTAGGTTGGGGTCGCACAGATACGCAGTATTTT. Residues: CASSLGWGRTDTQYF.

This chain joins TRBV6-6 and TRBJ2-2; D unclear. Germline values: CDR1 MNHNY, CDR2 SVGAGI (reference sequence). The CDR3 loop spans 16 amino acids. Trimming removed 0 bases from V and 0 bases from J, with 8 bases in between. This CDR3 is CASSYSHGSNTGELFF. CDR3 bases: TGTGCCAGCAGTTACTCGCACGGCTCGAACACCGGGGAGCTGTTTTTT.

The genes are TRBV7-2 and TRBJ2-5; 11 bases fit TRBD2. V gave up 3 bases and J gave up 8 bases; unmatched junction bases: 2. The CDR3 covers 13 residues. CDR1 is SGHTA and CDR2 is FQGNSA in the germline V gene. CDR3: CASSFGLAGTQYF. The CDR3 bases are TGTGCCAGCAGCTTCGGACTAGCGGGTACCCAGTACTTC.

The CDR3 DNA reads as TGTGCCAGCAGGCCGGACAGACTCTCTGGAAACACCATATATTTT. Amino acids: CASRPDRLSGNTIYF. The chain carries TRBV6-5 and TRBJ1-3, with D possibly matching TRBD1 (6 bases). CDR1 and CDR2 (germline): MNHEY, SVGAGI. The CDR3 spans 15 residues. The germline V and J ends were trimmed by 6 bases and 0 bases, with 12 bases remaining between them.

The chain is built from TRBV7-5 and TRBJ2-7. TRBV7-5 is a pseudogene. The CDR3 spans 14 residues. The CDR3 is CVRSPTPGIYEQYF. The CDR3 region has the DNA TGTGTCAGAAGCCCAACCCCGGGCATCTACGAGCAGTACTTC.

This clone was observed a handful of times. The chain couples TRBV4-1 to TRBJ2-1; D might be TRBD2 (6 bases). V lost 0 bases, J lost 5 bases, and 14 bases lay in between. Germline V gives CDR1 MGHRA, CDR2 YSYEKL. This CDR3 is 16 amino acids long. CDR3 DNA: TGCGCCAGCAGCCAAGATCTGGGGGGTGGAAACAATGAGCAGTTCTTC. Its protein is CASSQDLGGGNNEQFF.

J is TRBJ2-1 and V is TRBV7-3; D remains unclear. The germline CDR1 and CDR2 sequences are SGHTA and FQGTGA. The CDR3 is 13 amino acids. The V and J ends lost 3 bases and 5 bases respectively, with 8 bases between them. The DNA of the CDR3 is TGTGCCAGCAGCTTGGATAGGGACAATGAGCAGTTCTTC. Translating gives CASSLDRDNEQFF. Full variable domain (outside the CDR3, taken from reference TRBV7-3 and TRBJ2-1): GAGVSQTPSNKVTEKGKYVELRCDPISGHTALYWYRQSLGQGPEFLIYFQGTGAADDSGLPNDRFFAVRPEGSVSTLKIQRTERGDSAVYLCASSLDRDNEQFFGPGTRLTVL.

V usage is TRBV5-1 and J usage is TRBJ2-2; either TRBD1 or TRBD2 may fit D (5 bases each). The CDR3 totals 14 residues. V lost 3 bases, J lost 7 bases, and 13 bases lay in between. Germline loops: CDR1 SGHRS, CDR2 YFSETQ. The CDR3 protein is CASSSGRYDGELFF. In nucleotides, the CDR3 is TGCGCCAGCAGCTCGGGACGGTATGACGGGGAGCTGTTTTTT.